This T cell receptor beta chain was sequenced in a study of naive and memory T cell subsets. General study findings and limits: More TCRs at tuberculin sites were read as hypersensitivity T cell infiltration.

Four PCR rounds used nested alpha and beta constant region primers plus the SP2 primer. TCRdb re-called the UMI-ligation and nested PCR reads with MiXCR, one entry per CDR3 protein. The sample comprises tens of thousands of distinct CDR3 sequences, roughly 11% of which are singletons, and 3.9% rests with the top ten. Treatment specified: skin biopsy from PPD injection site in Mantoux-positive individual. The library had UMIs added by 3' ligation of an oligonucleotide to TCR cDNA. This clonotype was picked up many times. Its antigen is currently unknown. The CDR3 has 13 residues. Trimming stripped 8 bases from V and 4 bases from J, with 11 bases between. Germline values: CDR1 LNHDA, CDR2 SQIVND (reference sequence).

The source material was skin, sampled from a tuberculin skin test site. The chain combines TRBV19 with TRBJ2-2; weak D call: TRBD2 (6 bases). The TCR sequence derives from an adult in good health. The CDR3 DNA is TGTGCCAGTGCGGGGCAGCTCACCGGGGAGCTGTTTTTT. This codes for CASAGQLTGELFF.